These 9 T cell receptor beta chains share one sample of origin, sequenced in a study of CD8+CD57+ T cells in acquired aplastic anemia. Template material for TCR beta VDJ and CDR3 profiling consisted of genomic DNA. TCRdb re-derived calls from the reads in MiXCR, one entry per CDR3 protein. The sample consists of some 150,000 distinct CDR3 sequences, approximately 41% of them appearing once. Sequences were obtained from sorted CD4+, CD8+, or CD8+CD57+ T cells (not recorded which) from PBMCs. The receptors originated from a human donor in good health, serving as a control.

This chain links TRBV20-1 with TRBJ2-5; D is possibly TRBD1 or TRBD2 (6 bases each). Trimming removed 6 bases at V and 11 bases at J, with 22 bases between. The CDR3 extends over 13 amino acids. The germline V gene has CDR1 DFQATT and CDR2 SNEGSKA (reference sequence). The CDR3 loop is CSATRGLIGTQYF. CDR3 nucleotides: TGCAGTGCCACCCGGGGGCTCATAGGTACGCAGTACTTC.

This clonotype occurred once. With a much larger clone just one base away, this may be a read error. The V call is TRBV19, the J call TRBJ1-1, with D maybe TRBD1 (5 bases). The CDR3 totals 15 residues. Germline V gene lookup returns CDR1 LNHDA and CDR2 SQIVND (reference sequence). The CDR3 region has the DNA TGTGTCAGTAGTATTCCGGGACGGATGAACACTGAAGCTTTCTTT. Translated: CVSSIPGRMNTEAFF.

V gene TRBV5-1 combines with J gene TRBJ1-2; the match to TRBD1 covers 7 bases. Germline CDR1 and CDR2: SGHRS and YFSETQ. The V gene end was trimmed by 5 bases and the J gene end by 8 bases; junction bases not matched to a gene: 9. There are 13 residues in the CDR3. CDR3 in amino acids: CASRGNRGGGYTF. CDR3 nucleotides: TGCGCCAGCAGGGGCAACAGGGGTGGGGGCTACACCTTC.

In the case of this clonotype: One end of the junction is discordant with germline, which a read error may explain. This chain uses TRBV5-5 with TRBJ2-7, with a weak D call TRBD1 (5 bases). The CDR3 covers 15 residues. Germline V gene lookup returns CDR1 SGHKS and CDR2 YYEKEE (reference sequence). The CDR3 is CASGLAPDNSYEQYF. The CDR3 bases are TGTGCCAGCGGCTTGGCCCCGGACAACTCCTACGAGCAGTACTTC.

The V and J genes are TRBV28 and TRBJ2-2, with TRBD1 as a possible D gene (6 bases). The CDR3 spans 15 residues. Germline V lookup: CDR1 MDHEN, CDR2 SYDVKM. With 5 bases removed from V and 4 bases from J, the gap between germline ends came to 14 bases. CDR3 residues: CASSKTGSGTGELFF. The CDR3 bases are TGTGCCAGCAGTAAGACAGGCTCGGGCACCGGGGAGCTGTTTTTT.

This rearrangement joins TRBV20-1 to TRBJ2-1, with 7 nucleotides matching TRBD1. Trimming at V came to 3 bases and at J to 9 bases, leaving 11 bases not matched to a gene. The length of the CDR3 is 14 residues. Germline loops: CDR1 DFQATT, CDR2 SNEGSKA (reference sequence). The CDR3 is CSASRGAGGFEQFF. DNA of the CDR3: TGCAGTGCTAGCCGAGGGGCAGGGGGTTTTGAGCAGTTCTTC.

The chain combines TRBV2 with TRBJ1-1, with D uncertain. V dropped 9 bases and J dropped 0 bases, with 14 bases sitting between them. The CDR3 runs to 14 residues. Germline-derived CDR1 and CDR2 are SNHLY and FYNNEI. CDR3 nucleotides: TGTGCCAGGGGGAAGGGAAATATGAACACTGAAGCTTTCTTT. The encoded protein is CARGKGNMNTEAFF.

This clonotype was seen ten or more times. The chain carries TRBV30 and TRBJ2-3, with D perhaps matching TRBD2 (6 bases). V was trimmed by 2 bases and J by 9 bases, leaving 12 bases between them. CDR1 and CDR2 (germline): GTSNPN, SVGIG (reference sequence). This CDR3 has 12 amino acids. The CDR3 spells CAWSLTAGTQYF. The CDR3 DNA is TGTGCCTGGAGTCTAACCGCGGGAACGCAGTATTTT.

Remarks on this clonotype: Being one base from a much bigger clone, this may be a read error. The chain links TRBV5-4 to TRBJ1-4; 7 positions match TRBD1. The CDR3 sequence is 14 residues long. The V and J ends lost 2 bases and 8 bases, in that order; junction bases with no gene match: 6. Germline CDR1 and CDR2: SGHNT and YYREEE (reference sequence). CDR3 in amino acids: CASSLSGTAEKLFF. The CDR3 bases are TGTGCCAGCAGCTTATCCGGGACAGCCGAAAAACTGTTTTTT.